What follows describes a single T cell receptor (beta chain). The germline CDR1 and CDR2 sequences are LGHDT and YNNKEL (reference sequence). The CDR3 has 17 residues. Trimming stripped 2 bases from V and 0 bases from J, with 16 bases between. Original handling: Reference gene primer amplification gave estimated nucleated cell counts. The method was immunoSEQ multiplex PCR; TCRdb's version includes in-frame clones alone and lacks a portion of them. The DNA gave D and trimming, while V, J and clone size come from that table. The data hold approximately 190,000 clones, with around nine tenths observed a single time. This entry belongs to a study of blood T cell repertoires in COVID-19. About the research overall: Acute and convalescent COVID-19 specimens originated in the United States, Italy and Spain. In each case, the material was cDNA or gDNA derived from T cells, B-cell-depleted T cells, or PBMCs.

The V and J genes are TRBV3-1 (or the pseudogene TRBV3-2) and TRBJ2-5, with D maybe TRBD2 (6 bases). The sequencing sample was made of peripheral blood. This TCR was recovered from a middle-aged man with acute or convalescent COVID-19. The CDR3 nucleotides read TGTGCCAGCAGCCAATGGGGGGAGCTGGGGGACCAAGAGACCCAGTACTTC. It yields the protein CASSQWGELGDQETQYF.